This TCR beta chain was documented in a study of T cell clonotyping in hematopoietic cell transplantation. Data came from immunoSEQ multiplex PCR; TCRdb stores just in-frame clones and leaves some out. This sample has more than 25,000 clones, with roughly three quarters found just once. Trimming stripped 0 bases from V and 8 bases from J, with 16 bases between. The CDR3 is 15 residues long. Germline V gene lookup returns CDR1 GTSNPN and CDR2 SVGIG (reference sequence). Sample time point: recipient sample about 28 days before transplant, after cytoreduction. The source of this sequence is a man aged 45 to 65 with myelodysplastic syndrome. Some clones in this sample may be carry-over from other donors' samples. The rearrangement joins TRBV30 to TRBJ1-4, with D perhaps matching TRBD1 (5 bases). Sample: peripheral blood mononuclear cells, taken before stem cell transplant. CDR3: CAWSVPPGPREKLFF. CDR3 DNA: TGTGCCTGGAGTGTACCCCCGGGACCCCGAGAAAAACTGTTTTTT. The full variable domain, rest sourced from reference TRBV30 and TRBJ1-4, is SQTIHQWPATLVQPVGSPLSLECTVEGTSNPNLYWYRQAAGRGLQLLFYSVGIGQISSEVPQNLSASRPQDRQFILSSKKLLLSDSGFYLCAWSVPPGPREKLFFGSGTQLSVL.